The entry below describes one T cell receptor beta chain. This specimen comes from a study of blood T cell repertoires in COVID-19. The participants were between roughly 18 and 100 years old and came from fewer than 25 US areas. Participant-given clinical history determined each cohort assignment. Donors in Cohort 3 who had recovered were those with two negative PCRs, healthcare professional clearance, or resolution of their symptoms. V lost 3 bases to trimming and J lost 0 bases; unmatched junction nucleotides: 7. This CDR3 spans 16 amino acids. Germline values: CDR1 LGHNA, CDR2 YSLEER. Original data processing: Amplification with reference gene primers provided the estimates of nucleated cell counts. Some clones are missing from TCRdb's copy, which holds only in-frame ones; the method was immunoSEQ multiplex PCR. D and trimming were read from the DNA, whereas the V and J calls and clone size are those reported in that table. The data contain approximately 500,000 clones, approximately 90% of them singletons.

The sequencing input was PBMCs or T cells enriched from blood (not recorded which). The J gene is TRBJ1-2, the V gene TRBV4-3, with 7 bases aligning to TRBD1. The origin of this receptor is a woman in her thirties or forties who had recovered from COVID-19. CDR3 nucleotides: TGCGCCAGCAGCCAGAACGCGGGACAGACTAACTATGGCTACACCTTC. Translated: CASSQNAGQTNYGYTF.